This TCR beta chain appears in the sequencing data of a study of T-cell reconstitution after alpha-beta-depleted transplantation in children. Unique molecular identifiers were used in preparing the TCRbeta library. From the PCR reads, TCRdb called clonotypes with MiXCR, one entry per CDR3 protein. Of roughly 420,000 distinct CDR3 sequences in the sample, roughly 16% were seen once. This clonotype was observed a handful of times. CDR3 length equals 17 residues. V trimming: 1 base; J trimming: 6 bases; junction bases outside the gene matches: 16. Germline V CDR1 and CDR2: DFQATT, SNEGSKA (reference sequence).

The clonotype originates from a boy in the first two years of life who had a stem cell transplant for Wiskott-Aldrich syndrome, so the T cells may come from the graft donor. J is TRBJ2-3 and V is TRBV20-1; 7 bases fit TRBD1. The sequencing here drew on PBMCs, mostly from graft donor cells, taken 360 days after TCRalphabeta/CD19-depleted stem cell transplant. CDR3 sequence: CSARVWKTGPNGDTQYF. As DNA, the CDR3 is TGCAGTGCTAGAGTTTGGAAGACAGGGCCGAACGGGGATACGCAGTATTTT.